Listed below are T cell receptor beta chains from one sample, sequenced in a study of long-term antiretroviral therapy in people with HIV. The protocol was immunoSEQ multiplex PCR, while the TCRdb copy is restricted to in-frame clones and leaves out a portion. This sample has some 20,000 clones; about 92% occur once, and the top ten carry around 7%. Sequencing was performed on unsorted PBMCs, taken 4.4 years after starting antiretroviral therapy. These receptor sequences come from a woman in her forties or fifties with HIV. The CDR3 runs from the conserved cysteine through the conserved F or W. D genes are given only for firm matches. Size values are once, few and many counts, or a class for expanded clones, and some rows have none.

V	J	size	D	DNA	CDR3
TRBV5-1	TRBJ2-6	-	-	TGCGCCAGCAGCGTCGACAGCTCTGGGGCCAACGTCCTGACTTTC	CASSVDSSGANVLTF
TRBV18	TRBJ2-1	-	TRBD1	TGTGCCAGCTCAGCTCGAGAGGGACAGAACAATGAGCAGTTCTTC	CASSAREGQNNEQFF
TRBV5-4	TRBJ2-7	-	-	TGTGCCAGCAGCCTCCCGAGAGATTCCCGCGAGCAGTACTTC	CASSLPRDSREQYF
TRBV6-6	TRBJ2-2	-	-	TGTGCCAGCAGCATAAACACCGGGGAGCTGTTTTTT	CASSINTGELFF
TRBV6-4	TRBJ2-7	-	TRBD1	TGTGCCAGCAGTAGAGACAGGGGCTACGAGCAGTACTTC	CASSRDRGYEQYF
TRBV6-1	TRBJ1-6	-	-	TGTGCCAGCAGTGAGCGACTGGAAACACCCCTCCACTTT	CASSERLETPLHF
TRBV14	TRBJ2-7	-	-	TGTGCCAGCAGCCCGTTAGGGAGCTCCTACGAGCAGTACTTC	CASSPLGSSYEQYF
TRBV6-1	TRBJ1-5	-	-	TGTGCCAGCAGTGAATGGGAGAATCAGCCCCAGCATTTT	CASSEWENQPQHF
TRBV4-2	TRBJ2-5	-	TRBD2	TGTGCCAGCAGCCCCCTAGCGGGGGACCAAGAGACCCAGTACTTC	CASSPLAGDQETQYF
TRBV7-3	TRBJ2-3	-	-	TGTGCCAGCAGCTATATCCCCACAGATACGCAGTATTTT	CASSYIPTDTQYF
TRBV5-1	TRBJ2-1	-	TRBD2	TGCGCCAGCAGCCTCCGGACTAGCGGGGGGGTACAGGCCTACAATGAGCAGTTCTTC	CASSLRTSGGVQAYNEQFF
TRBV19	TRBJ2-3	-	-	TGTGCCAGTAGTACCCAGTACCGAGATACGCAGTATTTT	CASSTQYRDTQYF
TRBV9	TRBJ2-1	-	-	TGTGCCAGCAGCGGCGGCAGTGGAAGCTCCTACAATGAGCAGTTCTTC	CASSGGSGSSYNEQFF
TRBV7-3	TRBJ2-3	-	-	TGTGCCAGCAGCTTTGAGTTGACAGATACGCAGTATTTT	CASSFELTDTQYF
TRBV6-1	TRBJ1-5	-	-	TGTGCCAGCAACGAACAAAGCAATCAGCCCCAGCATTTT	CASNEQSNQPQHF
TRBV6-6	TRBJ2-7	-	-	TGTGCCAGCAGAGCTTCACAGGGTGCCTACGAGCAGTACTTC	CASRASQGAYEQYF
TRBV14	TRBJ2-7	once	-	TGTGCCAGCAGCCTCGTGGGTGTTAACCCGGGGTACGAGCAGTACTTC	CASSLVGVNPGYEQYF
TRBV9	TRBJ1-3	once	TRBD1	TGTGCCAGCAGCGGACAGGGTGCGAACACCATATATTTT	CASSGQGANTIYF
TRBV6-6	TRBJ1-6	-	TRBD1	TGTGCCAGCAGTTACAGGGGACAGGGGAATAACTCACCCCTCCACTTT	CASSYRGQGNNSPLHF
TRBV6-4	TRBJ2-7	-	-	TGTGCCAGCAGTGCGGACAGGGAGGGCGAGCAGTACTTC	CASSADREGEQYF
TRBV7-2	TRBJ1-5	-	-	TGTGCCAGCAGCTTAGGGGTAAATCAGCCCCAGCATTTT	CASSLGVNQPQHF
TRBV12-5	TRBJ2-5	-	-	TGTGCTAGTGGAGACTTCAGGATCCTTGGGGAGACCCAGTACTTC	CASGDFRILGETQYF
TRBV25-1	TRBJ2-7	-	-	TGTGCCAGCAGTCCTCAGGGTTCTCTCCCATCCTCCTACGAGCAGTACTTC	CASSPQGSLPSSYEQYF
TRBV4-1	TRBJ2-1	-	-	TGCGCCAGCAGCCAAGAACCCAGGGCTTACAATGAGCAGTTCTTC	CASSQEPRAYNEQFF
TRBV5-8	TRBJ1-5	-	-	TGTGCCAGCAGCGTGTTACAGGGCGTTGGCAATCAGCCCCAGCATTTT	CASSVLQGVGNQPQHF
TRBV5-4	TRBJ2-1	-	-	TGTGCCAGCAGCGGAAAGGGGCCAGGAGAGAACAATGAGCAGTTCTTC	CASSGKGPGENNEQFF
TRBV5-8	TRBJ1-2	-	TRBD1	TGTGCCAGCAGCCCGCGGGACAGGGGAACTATGGCCGGCTACACCTTC	CASSPRDRGTMAGYTF
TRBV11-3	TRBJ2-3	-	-	TGTGCCAGCAGCTTGGTAGCGAGACGCCACTTTTACACAGATACGCAGTATTTT	CASSLVARRHFYTDTQYF
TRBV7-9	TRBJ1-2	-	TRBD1	TGTGCCAGCAGCTTGGGACAGAGGGTATCCACCTTC	CASSLGQRVSTF
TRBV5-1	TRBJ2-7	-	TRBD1	TGCGCCAGCAGACACCGCCAAGATCCGGGACAGGGTAAACCAATCTCCTACGAGCAGTACTTC	CASRHRQDPGQGKPISYEQYF
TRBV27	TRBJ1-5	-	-	TGTGCCAGCAGTTTCAACAGCAATCAGCCCCAGCATTTT	CASSFNSNQPQHF
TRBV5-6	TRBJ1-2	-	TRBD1	TGTGCCAGCAGCTTCCAGGGGGGGAACTATGGCTACACCTTC	CASSFQGGNYGYTF
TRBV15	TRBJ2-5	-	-	TGTGCCACCAGCAGAGATGGGGGAGCAAGGGAGACCCAGTACTTC	CATSRDGGARETQYF
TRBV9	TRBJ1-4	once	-	TGTGCCAGCAGCACCCAGGGGTCCGGCGAAAAACTGTTTTTT	CASSTQGSGEKLFF
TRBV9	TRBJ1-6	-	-	TGTGCCAGCAGCGTAGCGTCTAGCTCAAATTCACCCCTCCACTTT	CASSVASSSNSPLHF